This T cell receptor beta chain was documented in a study of CD8 T cells in Susac syndrome. CD8+ and CD4+ T cells from blood underwent TCR beta sequencing, which was carried out in a high-throughput format. After extraction with the RNeasy kit, about 0.5 to 1 ug of the RNA was reverse transcribed using random hexamers. Across 54 Vbeta and 13 Jbeta, immunoSEQ multiplex PCR amplified TCR beta CDR3. MiXCR was run by TCRdb on the immunoSEQ multiplex PCR reads, yielding one entry per CDR3 protein. The sample lists some 150,000 distinct CDR3 sequences, 90% to 96% occurring once. The sample was CD4+ T cells from PBMCs. The TCR was taken from a human donor with Susac syndrome.

For the CDR3, the DNA is TGCAGCGTTGGGAAGGGGGCACCTACAGATACGCAGTATTTT. Translating it yields CSVGKGAPTDTQYF. The chain joins TRBV29-1 to TRBJ2-3, with 7 bases matching TRBD1. CDR3 length equals 14 residues. The junction had 7 bases not matched to a gene; V was cut back by 4 bases and J by 3 bases. Germline lookup yields CDR1 SQVTM and CDR2 ANQGSEA.